Listed below are T cell receptor beta chains from one sample, sequenced in a study of blood T cell repertoires in COVID-19. Method: immunoSEQ multiplex PCR; TCRdb's copy keeps in-frame clones and lacks some. The repertoire holds 170,000 or so clones, approximately 88% seen once, with roughly 2.9% in the top ten. Sequencing input: peripheral blood. The origin of the receptors is a woman aged 55-75 years with acute or convalescent COVID-19. Each CDR3 is given with its conserved first and last residue. Fields, in order: V gene, J gene, clone size, D gene, CDR3 DNA, CDR3 protein. A D gene is named only where the DNA matches it firmly. Clone size appears in some rows only: once, few, many, or a class for an expanded clone.

v_gene: TRBV7-2; j_gene: TRBJ2-7; abundance: .; d_gene: TRBD2; CDR3nt: TGTGCCAGCAGCGTAGACGGGACTAGCGGGGGGTACGAGCAGTACTTC; CDR3aa: CASSVDGTSGGYEQYF
v_gene: TRBV2; j_gene: TRBJ2-7; abundance: .; d_gene: .; CDR3nt: TGTGCCAGCAGGATTGACAGAGCTTACGAGCAGTACTTC; CDR3aa: CASRIDRAYEQYF
v_gene: TRBV7-8; j_gene: TRBJ2-5; abundance: .; d_gene: TRBD1; CDR3nt: TGTGCCAGCAGCTCCGGGATAGGGGGCCTCCAAGAGACCCAGTACTTC; CDR3aa: CASSSGIGGLQETQYF
v_gene: TRBV24-1; j_gene: TRBJ2-2; abundance: .; d_gene: .; CDR3nt: TGTGCCACCAGTGATTTTAGAGCCGGGGAGCTGTTTTTT; CDR3aa: CATSDFRAGELFF
v_gene: TRBV10-2; j_gene: TRBJ2-5; abundance: .; d_gene: TRBD1; CDR3nt: TGCGCCAGTCGACTACAGGGGGCTAAAGAGACCCAGTACTTC; CDR3aa: CASRLQGAKETQYF
v_gene: TRBV4-1; j_gene: TRBJ1-1; abundance: .; d_gene: TRBD1; CDR3nt: TGCGCCAGCAGCCAAACGGTGGCAGGGGGCGACGTGAACACTGAAGCTTTCTTT; CDR3aa: CASSQTVAGGDVNTEAFF
v_gene: TRBV3-1/TRBV3-2; j_gene: TRBJ2-2; abundance: .; d_gene: .; CDR3nt: TGTGCCAGCAGCCGCAGGGGGAGGACCGGGGAGCTGTTTTTT; CDR3aa: CASSRRGRTGELFF
v_gene: TRBV7-3; j_gene: TRBJ2-3; abundance: .; d_gene: TRBD2; CDR3nt: TGTGCCAGCAGCTTATGGGGGACTTTGGCTAGCGGGGGTAATACGCAGTATTTT; CDR3aa: CASSLWGTLASGGNTQYF
v_gene: TRBV19; j_gene: TRBJ2-1; abundance: .; d_gene: TRBD1; CDR3nt: TGTGCCAGTAGTCCCCGAAGGGAGGGACAGGGTTGGTCCCTTACCTACAATGAGCAGTTCTTC; CDR3aa: CASSPRREGQGWSLTYNEQFF
v_gene: TRBV7-6; j_gene: TRBJ1-1; abundance: once; d_gene: .; CDR3nt: TGTGCCAGTGGGGGGGAATGGGGGAACACTGAAGCTTTCTTT; CDR3aa: CASGGEWGNTEAFF
v_gene: TRBV6-1; j_gene: TRBJ1-2; abundance: .; d_gene: TRBD1; CDR3nt: TGTGCCAGCAGTGAACCTGGACAGGGCAACTATGGCTACACCTTC; CDR3aa: CASSEPGQGNYGYTF
v_gene: TRBV6-6; j_gene: TRBJ1-6; abundance: .; d_gene: .; CDR3nt: TGTGCCAGCAGATTACACCCCTCGACATATAATTCACCCCTCCACTTT; CDR3aa: CASRLHPSTYNSPLHF
v_gene: TRBV5-1; j_gene: TRBJ2-7; abundance: .; d_gene: .; CDR3nt: TGCGCCAGCAGCCTAGGGGGGGTGTACGAGCAGTACTTC; CDR3aa: CASSLGGVYEQYF
v_gene: TRBV6-5; j_gene: TRBJ2-1; abundance: .; d_gene: TRBD2; CDR3nt: TGTGCCAGCAGTCCTAGCGGGTCCCCCTACAATGAGCAGTTCTTC; CDR3aa: CASSPSGSPYNEQFF
v_gene: TRBV3-1/TRBV3-2; j_gene: TRBJ1-2; abundance: once; d_gene: .; CDR3nt: TGTGCCAGCAGCCAGGACACGTGGGGCTACACCTTC; CDR3aa: CASSQDTWGYTF
v_gene: TRBV7-2; j_gene: TRBJ2-7; abundance: .; d_gene: .; CDR3nt: TGTGCCAGCAGCCGTGGGGCTGGCTACGAGCAGTACTTC; CDR3aa: CASSRGAGYEQYF
v_gene: TRBV7-2; j_gene: TRBJ2-5; abundance: .; d_gene: TRBD2; CDR3nt: TGTGCCAGCACCCCGACTCCGGTACTAGCGAAGCAGACCCAGTACTTC; CDR3aa: CASTPTPVLAKQTQYF
v_gene: TRBV5-1; j_gene: TRBJ2-7; abundance: once; d_gene: .; CDR3nt: TGCGCCAGCAGCTTGGCCGGCGACAGTTCCTACGAGCAGTACTTC; CDR3aa: CASSLAGDSSYEQYF
v_gene: TRBV6-2/TRBV6-3; j_gene: TRBJ2-3; abundance: once; d_gene: TRBD2; CDR3nt: TGTGCCAGCAGTTTCACTAGCGGGGTGGGCGACGATACGCAGTATTTT; CDR3aa: CASSFTSGVGDDTQYF
v_gene: TRBV5-1; j_gene: TRBJ2-7; abundance: .; d_gene: TRBD1; CDR3nt: TGCGCCAGCAGCCCAACTACCGGGACAGCATCCGACGAGCAGTACTTC; CDR3aa: CASSPTTGTASDEQYF
v_gene: TRBV3-1/TRBV3-2; j_gene: TRBJ2-3; abundance: .; d_gene: .; CDR3nt: TGTGCCAGCAGCCAACAAGGGCAGGGCGCAGATACGCAGTATTTT; CDR3aa: CASSQQGQGADTQYF
v_gene: TRBV7-9; j_gene: TRBJ1-6; abundance: .; d_gene: .; CDR3nt: TGTGCCAGCAGCTTCGGGGGTTATAATTCACCCCTCCACTTT; CDR3aa: CASSFGGYNSPLHF
v_gene: TRBV27; j_gene: TRBJ1-1; abundance: .; d_gene: .; CDR3nt: TGTGCCAGCAGTTTATTAGGAGAGAACACTGAAGCTTTCTTT; CDR3aa: CASSLLGENTEAFF
v_gene: TRBV6-6; j_gene: TRBJ1-1; abundance: .; d_gene: .; CDR3nt: TGTGCCAGCAGCTTGCAGCGGAACACTGAAGCTTTCTTT; CDR3aa: CASSLQRNTEAFF
v_gene: TRBV5-4; j_gene: TRBJ2-3; abundance: few; d_gene: .; CDR3nt: TGTGCCAGCAGCCGGGCGGGTGAAAGCACAGATACGCAGTATTTT; CDR3aa: CASSRAGESTDTQYF
v_gene: TRBV18; j_gene: TRBJ1-5; abundance: few; d_gene: .; CDR3nt: TGTGCCAGCTCACTCCATCAGGGGCCGGATCAGCCCCAGCATTTT; CDR3aa: CASSLHQGPDQPQHF
v_gene: TRBV15; j_gene: TRBJ1-5; abundance: few; d_gene: .; CDR3nt: TGTGCCACCAGCAGAGATCTCGGGGGGCCCAATCAGCCCCAGCATTTT; CDR3aa: CATSRDLGGPNQPQHF
v_gene: TRBV9; j_gene: TRBJ2-3; abundance: .; d_gene: TRBD2; CDR3nt: TGTGCCAGCAGCGTAGGGCTAGCGGGGTTCACAGATACGCAGTATTTT; CDR3aa: CASSVGLAGFTDTQYF
v_gene: TRBV4-1; j_gene: TRBJ2-3; abundance: .; d_gene: .; CDR3nt: TGCGCCAGCAGCCTAGGGGATGGTTTAGAGCAGTATTTT; CDR3aa: CASSLGDGLEQYF
v_gene: TRBV2; j_gene: TRBJ1-1; abundance: .; d_gene: .; CDR3nt: TGTGCCAGCAGTGGGCTGGACTTCCTAAACACTGAAGCTTTCTTT; CDR3aa: CASSGLDFLNTEAFF
v_gene: TRBV6-6; j_gene: TRBJ2-7; abundance: .; d_gene: .; CDR3nt: TGTGCCAGCAGTCGGACACAGGGATCAGTCGAGCAGTACTTC; CDR3aa: CASSRTQGSVEQYF
v_gene: TRBV18; j_gene: TRBJ1-6; abundance: .; d_gene: .; CDR3nt: TGTGCCAGCTCAGGACTGGACAGCTATAATTCACCCCTCCACTTT; CDR3aa: CASSGLDSYNSPLHF
v_gene: TRBV6-5; j_gene: TRBJ1-2; abundance: .; d_gene: .; CDR3nt: TGTGCCAGCGGACCACGTGGAGGTAACTATGGCTACACCTTC; CDR3aa: CASGPRGGNYGYTF
v_gene: TRBV18; j_gene: TRBJ2-6; abundance: .; d_gene: TRBD1; CDR3nt: TGTGCCAGCTCACCCGGGACAGGCTCTGGGGCCAACGTCCTGACTTTC; CDR3aa: CASSPGTGSGANVLTF
v_gene: TRBV28; j_gene: TRBJ2-5; abundance: .; d_gene: TRBD2; CDR3nt: TGTGCCAGCACCTTCGACGGGGTAGCGGGGGGGACCCAGTACTTC; CDR3aa: CASTFDGVAGGTQYF
v_gene: TRBV9; j_gene: TRBJ1-4; abundance: .; d_gene: TRBD1; CDR3nt: TGTGCCAGCAGCGTATCCGGGACAGGGGGTGAAAAACTGTTTTTT; CDR3aa: CASSVSGTGGEKLFF
v_gene: TRBV28; j_gene: TRBJ2-7; abundance: .; d_gene: TRBD2; CDR3nt: TGTGCCAGCAGCCGGGGGGGCCTCTACGAGCAGTACTTC; CDR3aa: CASSRGGLYEQYF
v_gene: TRBV19; j_gene: TRBJ1-2; abundance: .; d_gene: TRBD1; CDR3nt: TGTGCCAGCCTGGGACAGTTTGGGGCGATCATTGGCTACACCTTC; CDR3aa: CASLGQFGAIIGYTF
v_gene: TRBV9; j_gene: TRBJ2-1; abundance: .; d_gene: .; CDR3nt: TGTGCCAGCAGCGTAGGGGCAGAGTCCTACAATGAGCAGTTCTTC; CDR3aa: CASSVGAESYNEQFF
v_gene: TRBV4-2; j_gene: TRBJ1-2; abundance: .; d_gene: .; CDR3nt: TGTGCCAGCAGCCAAGCCGGAGGTTTAACCACCCCTTATGGCTACACCTTC; CDR3aa: CASSQAGGLTTPYGYTF
v_gene: TRBV14; j_gene: TRBJ1-1; abundance: .; d_gene: .; CDR3nt: TGTGCCAGCAGCCAACAGGGGCGATTGAACACTGAAGCTTTCTTT; CDR3aa: CASSQQGRLNTEAFF
v_gene: TRBV19; j_gene: TRBJ2-7; abundance: few; d_gene: TRBD2; CDR3nt: TGTGCCAGTAGTATCCGACCGGGGGGGGACTCCTACGAGCAGTACTTC; CDR3aa: CASSIRPGGDSYEQYF
v_gene: TRBV7-6; j_gene: TRBJ2-5; abundance: .; d_gene: TRBD1; CDR3nt: TGTGCCAGCAGCTCCCCCGGGACAGGGGAGGAGACCCAGTACTTC; CDR3aa: CASSSPGTGEETQYF
v_gene: TRBV29-1; j_gene: TRBJ1-3; abundance: few; d_gene: .; CDR3nt: TGCAGCGTTGCAAAAAACTCTGGAAACACCATATATTTT; CDR3aa: CSVAKNSGNTIYF
v_gene: TRBV19; j_gene: TRBJ1-1; abundance: .; d_gene: .; CDR3nt: TGTGCCAGTAGTACGGGACTCTCTCCCAAAGAGGCTTTCTTT; CDR3aa: CASSTGLSPKEAFF
v_gene: TRBV4-3; j_gene: TRBJ2-3; abundance: .; d_gene: .; CDR3nt: TGCGCCAGCAGCCAAGGACAGGCTCTCACAGATACGCAGTATTTT; CDR3aa: CASSQGQALTDTQYF
v_gene: TRBV6-5; j_gene: TRBJ1-2; abundance: few; d_gene: .; CDR3nt: TGTGCCAGCAGTTATCCAGGGAACTATGGCTACACCTTC; CDR3aa: CASSYPGNYGYTF
v_gene: TRBV11-2; j_gene: TRBJ2-1; abundance: .; d_gene: TRBD1; CDR3nt: TGTGCCAGCAGCCCCGGGACAGGCGGGTTCTTC; CDR3aa: CASSPGTGGFF
v_gene: TRBV6-5; j_gene: TRBJ1-3; abundance: .; d_gene: TRBD1; CDR3nt: TGTGCCAGCAGAAGGGACAGCTCTGGAAACACCATATATTTT; CDR3aa: CASRRDSSGNTIYF
v_gene: TRBV9; j_gene: TRBJ1-2; abundance: .; d_gene: TRBD1; CDR3nt: TGTGCCAGCAGCGGACAGGGGGCTAACTATGGCTACACCTTC; CDR3aa: CASSGQGANYGYTF
v_gene: TRBV5-4; j_gene: TRBJ2-7; abundance: .; d_gene: TRBD2; CDR3nt: TGTGCCAGCAGCTTGGCCGCCGGGGGGATTCGCGAGCAGTACTTC; CDR3aa: CASSLAAGGIREQYF
v_gene: TRBV6-5; j_gene: TRBJ2-5; abundance: few; d_gene: TRBD2; CDR3nt: TGTGCCAGCAGTTACCCCACCGGGACTAGCAAAGAGACCCAGTACTTC; CDR3aa: CASSYPTGTSKETQYF
v_gene: TRBV25-1; j_gene: TRBJ1-4; abundance: .; d_gene: .; CDR3nt: TGTGCCAGCAGTGAGGCGGCAGCCTTTGCAACTAATGAAAAACTGTTTTTT; CDR3aa: CASSEAAAFATNEKLFF
v_gene: TRBV6-5; j_gene: TRBJ1-5; abundance: .; d_gene: TRBD1; CDR3nt: TGTGCCACTGACAGGGTGAGTTATCAGCCCCAGCATTTT; CDR3aa: CATDRVSYQPQHF
v_gene: TRBV6-2/TRBV6-3; j_gene: TRBJ2-5; abundance: .; d_gene: TRBD2; CDR3nt: TGTGCCAGCAGCCCAACTCCAGGGCGGGGGGGGCAAGAGACCCAGTACTTC; CDR3aa: CASSPTPGRGGQETQYF